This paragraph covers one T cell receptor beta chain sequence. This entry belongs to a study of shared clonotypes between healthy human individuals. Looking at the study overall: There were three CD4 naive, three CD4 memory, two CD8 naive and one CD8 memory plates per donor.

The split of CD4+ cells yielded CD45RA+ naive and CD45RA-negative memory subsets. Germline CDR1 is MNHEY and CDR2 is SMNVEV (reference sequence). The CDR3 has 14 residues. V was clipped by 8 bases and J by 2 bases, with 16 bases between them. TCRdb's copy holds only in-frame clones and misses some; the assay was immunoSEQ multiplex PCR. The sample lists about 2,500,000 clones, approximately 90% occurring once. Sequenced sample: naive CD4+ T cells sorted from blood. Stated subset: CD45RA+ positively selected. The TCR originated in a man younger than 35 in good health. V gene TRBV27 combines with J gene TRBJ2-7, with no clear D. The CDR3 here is CASGRALRAYEQYF. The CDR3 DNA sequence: TGTGCCAGCGGCCGGGCATTACGAGCCTACGAGCAGTACTTC.